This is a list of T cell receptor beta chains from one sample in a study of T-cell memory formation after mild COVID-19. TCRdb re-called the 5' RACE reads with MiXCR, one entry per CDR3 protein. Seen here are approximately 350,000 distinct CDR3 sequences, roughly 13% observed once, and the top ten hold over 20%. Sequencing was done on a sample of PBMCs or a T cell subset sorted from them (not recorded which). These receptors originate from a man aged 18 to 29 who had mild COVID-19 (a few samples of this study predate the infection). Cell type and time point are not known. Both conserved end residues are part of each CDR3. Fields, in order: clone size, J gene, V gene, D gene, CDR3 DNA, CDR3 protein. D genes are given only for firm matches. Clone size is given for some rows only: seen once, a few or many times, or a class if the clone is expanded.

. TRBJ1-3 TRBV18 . TGTGCCAGCTCACCCCAGGAAAACACCATATATTTT CASSPQENTIYF
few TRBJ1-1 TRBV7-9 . TGTGCCAGCAGCCGCGAGCTGGCTGAAGCTTTCTTT CASSRELAEAFF
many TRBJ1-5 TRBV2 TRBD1 TGTGCCAGCAGTGGGACAGGGGCCGATCAGCCCCAGCATTTT CASSGTGADQPQHF
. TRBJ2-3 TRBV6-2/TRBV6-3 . TGTGCCATCAGCGGAGTTCCTGACAGCACAGATACGCAGTATTTT CAISGVPDSTDTQYF
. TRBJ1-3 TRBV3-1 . TGTGCCAGCAGCCAAGTACCTGGCCCTGGAAACACCATATATTTT CASSQVPGPGNTIYF
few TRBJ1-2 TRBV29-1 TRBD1 TGCAGCGAATGGCCGGAATTCCGGGACAGAAGGAGCTACACCTTC CSEWPEFRDRRSYTF
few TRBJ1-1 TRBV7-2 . TGTGCCAGCAGCTTACTTGTCACTGAAGCTTTCTTT CASSLLVTEAFF
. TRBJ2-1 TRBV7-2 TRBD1 TGTGCAGGTAGGGGACAGGGAGACTACAATGAGCAGTTCTTC CAGRGQGDYNEQFF
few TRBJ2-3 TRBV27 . TGTGCCAGCAGTTTGGGTGTCCCACGCGATACGCAGTATTTT CASSLGVPRDTQYF
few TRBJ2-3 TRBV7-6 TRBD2 TGTGCCAGCAGCTTAGCCGCGGGGGGGTACACAGATACGCAGTATTTT CASSLAAGGYTDTQYF
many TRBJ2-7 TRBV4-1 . TGCGCCAGCAGCCAAGCGGGGCGTTCTAACGACTACGAGCAGTACTTC CASSQAGRSNDYEQYF
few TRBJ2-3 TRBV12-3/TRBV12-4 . TGTGCCAGCGGGGTCGGTCATGGGGAGATCACAAATACGCAGTATTTT CASGVGHGEITNTQYF
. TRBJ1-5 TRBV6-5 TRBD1 TGTGCCAGCAGGACAGGGGGCGGGCAGCCCCAGCATTTT CASRTGGGQPQHF
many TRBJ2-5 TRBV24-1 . TGTGCCACCAGTGACCCGGCCGGGAATAGCGAGACCCAGTACTTC CATSDPAGNSETQYF
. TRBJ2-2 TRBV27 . TGTGCCAGCAGCCCAGGGGCAGTGAACACCGGGGAGCTGTTTTTT CASSPGAVNTGELFF
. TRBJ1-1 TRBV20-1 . TGCAGTGCTAGAGATCGGACGGGAATGGCTGAAGCTTTCTTT CSARDRTGMAEAFF
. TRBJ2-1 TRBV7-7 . TGTGCCAGCAGCTTAGCGGCCGGCGACAATGAGCAGTTCTTC CASSLAAGDNEQFF
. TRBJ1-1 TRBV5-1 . TGCGCCAGCAGCTTGGGGGGACCGGATTTGGGGTCTGAAGCTTTCTTT CASSLGGPDLGSEAFF
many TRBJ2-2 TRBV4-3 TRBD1 TGCGCCAGCAGCCCGGACAGGGGGAGCGGGGAGCTGTTTTTT CASSPDRGSGELFF
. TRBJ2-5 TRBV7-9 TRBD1 TGTGCCAGCAGCTTAGCCGGGACAGCACGGGGGACCCAGTACTTC CASSLAGTARGTQYF
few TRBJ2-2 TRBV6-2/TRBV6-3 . TGTGCCAGCAGTCTGCGGCGTGGCGGGCTCTGGAACGGGGAGCTGTTTTTT CASSLRRGGLWNGELFF
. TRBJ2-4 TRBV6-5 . TGTGCCAGCAGTCCCTGGGGAGCCAAAAACATTCAGTACTTC CASSPWGAKNIQYF
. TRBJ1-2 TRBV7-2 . TGTGCCAGCAGCTTCCCAGGTTACGGCTACACCTTC CASSFPGYGYTF
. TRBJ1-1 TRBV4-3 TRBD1 TGCGCCAGCAGCCGCCCGGGGACAGCCACTGAAGCTTTCTTT CASSRPGTATEAFF
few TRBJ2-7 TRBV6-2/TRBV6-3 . TGTGCCAGCAGTTCCGTCCGCTACGAGCAGTACTTC CASSSVRYEQYF
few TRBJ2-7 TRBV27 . TGTGCCAGCAGTCCCTGGGGACTCCAGCGGTACGAGCAGTACTTC CASSPWGLQRYEQYF
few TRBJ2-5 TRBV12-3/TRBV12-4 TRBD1 TGTGCCAGCAGTACCGGGACAGACCAAGAGACCCAGTACTTC CASSTGTDQETQYF
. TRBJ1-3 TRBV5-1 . TGCGCCAGCAGCCCGGAAGGGGTTGGAAACACCATATATTTT CASSPEGVGNTIYF
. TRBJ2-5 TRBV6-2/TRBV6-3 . TGTGCCAGCAGGTGGAGGGGGGGTCCTGAGACCCAGTACTTC CASRWRGGPETQYF
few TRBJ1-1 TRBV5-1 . TGCGCCAGCAGCCCCGGGGACGTGAACACTGAAGCTTTCTTT CASSPGDVNTEAFF
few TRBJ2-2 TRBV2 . TGTGCCAGCGGGGGAAGGGCGGCGGGCACCGGGGAGCTGTTTTTT CASGGRAAGTGELFF
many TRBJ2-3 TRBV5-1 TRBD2 TGCGCCAGCAGCTTGAGGGCTAGCGGGGAGGATACGCAGTATTTT CASSLRASGEDTQYF